These T cell receptor beta chains were read from a single sample in a study of cytomegalovirus exposure and HLA in healthy donors. Method: immunoSEQ multiplex PCR; TCRdb's copy keeps in-frame clones and lacks some. Here the sample spans about 60,000 clones, roughly 94% being singletons. Sequencing was performed on PBMCs. Receptor source: a woman aged 18-29 years in good health and CMV-seropositive. Each CDR3 is given with its conserved first and last residue. D genes are given only for firm matches. Some rows have no size entry. The others give once, few or many, or a class for an expanded clone.

14	TRBD1	few	TRBV28	TRBJ2-5	TGTGCCAGCAGAGCCCCCAGGGGGCTGGAGACCCAGTACTTC	CASRAPRGLETQYF
12	NA	NA	TRBV4-2	TRBJ2-1	TGTGCCAGCAGCAGCCCCCCCAATGAGCAGTTCTTC	CASSSPPNEQFF
14	TRBD1	NA	TRBV25-1	TRBJ1-5	TGTGCCAGCAGAGCCACAGGGGGCAATCAGCCCCAGCATTTT	CASRATGGNQPQHF
20	TRBD2	NA	TRBV29-1	TRBJ2-7	TGCAGCGCTGCCGGGGGCCTTCGACTAGCGGGAGCTTCTTCGCGGGACGAGCAGTACTTC	CSAAGGLRLAGASSRDEQYF
10	NA	NA	TRBV6-5	TRBJ2-7	TGTGCCAGCGGCGGGTACGAGCAGTACTTC	CASGGYEQYF
13	NA	once	TRBV19	TRBJ1-1	TGTGCCAGTAGTATCGTTACAGGTAACGGAGCTTTCTTT	CASSIVTGNGAFF
16	NA	NA	TRBV6-5	TRBJ1-2	TGTGCCAGCAGTTGGATTCAGGGCCGAGCTAACTATGGCTACACCTTC	CASSWIQGRANYGYTF
15	TRBD2	NA	TRBV4-1	TRBJ2-1	TGCGCCAGCAGCCTGGCCGGGACTAGCACCTATGAGCAGTTCTTC	CASSLAGTSTYEQFF
12	NA	NA	TRBV7-2	TRBJ2-5	TGTGCCAGCAGCCTCCTGAGAGAGACCCAGTACTTC	CASSLLRETQYF
16	TRBD1	NA	TRBV4-3	TRBJ1-2	TGCGCCAGCAGCCAAGCCACGGGACAGCTCTCCTATGGCTACACCTTC	CASSQATGQLSYGYTF
16	NA	NA	TRBV30	TRBJ1-1	TGTGCCTGGAGTGGAGTCCACGGGTGGATGAACACTGAAGCTTTCTTT	CAWSGVHGWMNTEAFF
14	NA	NA	TRBV28	TRBJ1-1	TGTGCCAGCAGTTTAGTCCGGGGGATGAGTGAAGCTTTCTTT	CASSLVRGMSEAFF
16	NA	NA	TRBV5-1	TRBJ2-5	TGCGCCAGCAGCTTTAGCCCCCTAGCCGCGGGAGAGACCCAGTACTTC	CASSFSPLAAGETQYF
10	NA	NA	TRBV28	TRBJ1-6	TGTGCCAGCGGGACTGCACCCCTCCACTTT	CASGTAPLHF
17	TRBD1	NA	TRBV10-2	TRBJ2-7	TGCGCCAGCTTAAGCCGGGACAGGGAAATAGCTCCCTACGAGCAGTACTTC	CASLSRDREIAPYEQYF
12	TRBD2	NA	TRBV2	TRBJ2-3	TGTGCAGCGGGGGTTGGCACAGATACGCAGTATTTT	CAAGVGTDTQYF
13	NA	once	TRBV27	TRBJ2-3	TGTGCCAGCAGCCACGGTGACACAGATACGCAGTATTTT	CASSHGDTDTQYF
14	NA	NA	TRBV6-5	TRBJ1-3	TGTGCCAGCACCCAATCAGGGGCTGGAAACACCATATATTTT	CASTQSGAGNTIYF
11	NA	NA	TRBV5-1	TRBJ2-1	TGCGCCAGCAGCTTGGGTGTAGAGCAGTTCTTC	CASSLGVEQFF
14	NA	few	TRBV2	TRBJ2-7	TGTGCCAGCAGTGATACGACAGGCACCTACGAGCAGTACTTC	CASSDTTGTYEQYF
12	NA	NA	TRBV15	TRBJ2-1	TGTGCCACCGGGGAGCGGGTCTCCGAGCAGTTCTTC	CATGERVSEQFF
13	TRBD2	NA	TRBV6-1	TRBJ2-1	TGTGCCAGCACCTGGACTAGCGGGAGTGAGCAGTTCTTC	CASTWTSGSEQFF
13	NA	NA	TRBV25-1	TRBJ2-7	TGTGCCAGCAGGCAAACAGATACCTACGAGCAGTACTTC	CASRQTDTYEQYF
13	NA	NA	TRBV5-1	TRBJ1-1	TGCGCCAGCAGCCTAAACTCGAACACTGAAGCTTTCTTT	CASSLNSNTEAFF
18	TRBD2	NA	TRBV5-6	TRBJ2-1	TGTGCCAGCAGCACCCTAGGTTGGGGGGGGAGCTCCTACAATGAGCAGTTCTTC	CASSTLGWGGSSYNEQFF
13	NA	NA	TRBV6-5	TRBJ2-5	TGTGCCAGCAGTTACCAGGGTGGAGAGACCCAGTACTTC	CASSYQGGETQYF
15	NA	NA	TRBV27	TRBJ1-2	TGTGCCAGCAGTTTCTCCACCCCGGGTATCTATGGCTACACCTTC	CASSFSTPGIYGYTF
18	TRBD2	NA	TRBV6-1	TRBJ2-7	TGTGCCAGCAGTGAAGGAGCAGTTAGGACTAGCGGGAATCACGAGCAGTACTTC	CASSEGAVRTSGNHEQYF
14	NA	once	TRBV4-2	TRBJ1-2	TGTGCCAGCAGCCGTACATCCAAAACCGACATGCCCACCTTC	CASSRTSKTDMPTF
15	NA	NA	TRBV6-1	TRBJ1-2	TGTGCCAGCAGTCCTTTGTTCGGCGGGGGTTATGGCTACACCTTC	CASSPLFGGGYGYTF
19	NA	NA	TRBV7-7	TRBJ1-5	TGTGCCAGCAGCTTCCCTGAGTACGTTGACTTTAAAGGCAATCAGCCCCAGCATTTT	CASSFPEYVDFKGNQPQHF
14	NA	NA	TRBV15	TRBJ2-3	TGTGCCACCAGCAGGCGACAGAACACAGATACGCAGTATTTT	CATSRRQNTDTQYF
15	TRBD1	once	TRBV10-3	TRBJ1-1	TGTGCCATCAGTGAGTCGGGACAGATGAACACTGAAGCTTTCTTT	CAISESGQMNTEAFF
17	NA	NA	TRBV4-2	TRBJ1-4	TGTGCCAGCAGCCAAGATAGGGGAGGAGCAACTAATGAAAAACTGTTTTTT	CASSQDRGGATNEKLFF
16	TRBD2	NA	TRBV9	TRBJ2-1	TGTGCCAGCAGCGTGAGACTAGCGGGGCGACCCAATGAGCAGTTCTTC	CASSVRLAGRPNEQFF
16	TRBD2	NA	TRBV7-3	TRBJ2-1	TGTGCCAGCACCTCAGGGACTAGCGGGAGTAGGGGTGAGCAGTTCTTC	CASTSGTSGSRGEQFF
16	TRBD1	NA	TRBV19	TRBJ2-3	TGTGCCAGTCAAGCCGGGACAGGGACTAGCACAGATACGCAGTATTTT	CASQAGTGTSTDTQYF
14	TRBD1	NA	TRBV7-6	TRBJ1-2	TGTGCCGCCAACAGGGGGCGGAAAACCTATGGCTACACCTTC	CAANRGRKTYGYTF
17	TRBD2	NA	TRBV18	TRBJ2-7	TGTGCCAGCTCACCACCGTCCCCTAGCGGGCGTCCATACGAGCAGTACTTC	CASSPPSPSGRPYEQYF
17	NA	NA	TRBV4-1	TRBJ2-5	TGCGCCAGCAGCCAAAAAGGTCCGGGAAAAGGAGCGGAGACCCAGTACTTC	CASSQKGPGKGAETQYF
13	NA	NA	TRBV7-3	TRBJ2-1	TGTGCCAGCAGCTTTGGGGGCCACAATGAGCAGTTCTTC	CASSFGGHNEQFF
15	NA	few	TRBV6-1	TRBJ1-5	TGTGCCAGCAGCCCTGGACAGCGGAGCAATCAGCCCCAGCATTTT	CASSPGQRSNQPQHF
16	NA	NA	TRBV4-3	TRBJ1-3	TGCGCCAGCAGCGCCCAGGACGGGATTCCTGGAAACACCATATATTTT	CASSAQDGIPGNTIYF
14	NA	NA	TRBV5-4	TRBJ1-1	TGTGCCAGCAGCTTGCCGGGTGGGAACACTGAAGCTTTCTTT	CASSLPGGNTEAFF
17	TRBD2	NA	TRBV28	TRBJ2-4	TGTGCCAGCGGCCATCTACTAGCGGGAGTTTCAGGAAACATTCAGTACTTC	CASGHLLAGVSGNIQYF
14	TRBD1	NA	TRBV11-1	TRBJ1-1	TGTGCCAGCAGCTTAGGAACGACAGGGACTGAAGCTTTCTTT	CASSLGTTGTEAFF
18	TRBD2	once	TRBV11-2	TRBJ2-7	TGTGCCAGCAGCTTAGGCCCGGGGACTAGCCCGGCGGTGTCAGAGCAGTACTTC	CASSLGPGTSPAVSEQYF
14	NA	few	TRBV5-1	TRBJ2-3	TGCGCCAGCAGCTTGGGGACAATCACAGATACGCAGTATTTT	CASSLGTITDTQYF
14	TRBD1	NA	TRBV9	TRBJ2-7	TGTGCCAGCAGCTACGGGACAGGGAGCTACGAGCAGTACTTC	CASSYGTGSYEQYF
15	NA	NA	TRBV9	TRBJ1-3	TGTGCCAGCAGCATTGGGGGGGGCCCTGGAAACACCATATATTTT	CASSIGGGPGNTIYF